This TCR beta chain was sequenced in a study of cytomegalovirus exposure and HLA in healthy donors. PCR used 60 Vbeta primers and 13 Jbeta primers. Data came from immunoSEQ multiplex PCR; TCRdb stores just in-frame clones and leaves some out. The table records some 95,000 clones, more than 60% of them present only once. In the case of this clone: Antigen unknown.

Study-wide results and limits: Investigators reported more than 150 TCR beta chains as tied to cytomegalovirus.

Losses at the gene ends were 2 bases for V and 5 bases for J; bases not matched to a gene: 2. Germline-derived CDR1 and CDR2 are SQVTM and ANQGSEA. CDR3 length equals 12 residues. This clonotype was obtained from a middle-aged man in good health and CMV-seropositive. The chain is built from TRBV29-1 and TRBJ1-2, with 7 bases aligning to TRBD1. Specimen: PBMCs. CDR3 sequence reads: CSVETGEYGYTF. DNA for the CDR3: TGCAGCGTTGAAACAGGGGAATATGGCTACACCTTC.